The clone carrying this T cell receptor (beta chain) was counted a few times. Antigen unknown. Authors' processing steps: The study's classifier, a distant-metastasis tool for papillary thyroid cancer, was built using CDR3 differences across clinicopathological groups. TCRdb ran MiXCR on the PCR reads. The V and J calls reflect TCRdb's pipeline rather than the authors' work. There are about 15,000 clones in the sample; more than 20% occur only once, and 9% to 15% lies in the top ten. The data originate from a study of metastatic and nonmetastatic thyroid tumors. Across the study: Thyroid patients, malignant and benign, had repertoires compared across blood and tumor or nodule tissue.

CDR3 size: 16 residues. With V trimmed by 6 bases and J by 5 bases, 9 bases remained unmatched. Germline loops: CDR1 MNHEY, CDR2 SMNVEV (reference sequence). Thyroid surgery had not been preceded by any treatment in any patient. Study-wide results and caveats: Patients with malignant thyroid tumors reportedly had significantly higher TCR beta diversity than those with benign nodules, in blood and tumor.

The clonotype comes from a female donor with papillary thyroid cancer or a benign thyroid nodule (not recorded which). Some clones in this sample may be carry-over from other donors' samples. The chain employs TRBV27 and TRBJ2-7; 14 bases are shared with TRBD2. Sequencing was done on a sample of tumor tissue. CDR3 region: CASSSRLAGGTDEQYF. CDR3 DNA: TGTGCCAGCAGCAGTAGACTAGCGGGAGGGACAGACGAGCAGTACTTC.